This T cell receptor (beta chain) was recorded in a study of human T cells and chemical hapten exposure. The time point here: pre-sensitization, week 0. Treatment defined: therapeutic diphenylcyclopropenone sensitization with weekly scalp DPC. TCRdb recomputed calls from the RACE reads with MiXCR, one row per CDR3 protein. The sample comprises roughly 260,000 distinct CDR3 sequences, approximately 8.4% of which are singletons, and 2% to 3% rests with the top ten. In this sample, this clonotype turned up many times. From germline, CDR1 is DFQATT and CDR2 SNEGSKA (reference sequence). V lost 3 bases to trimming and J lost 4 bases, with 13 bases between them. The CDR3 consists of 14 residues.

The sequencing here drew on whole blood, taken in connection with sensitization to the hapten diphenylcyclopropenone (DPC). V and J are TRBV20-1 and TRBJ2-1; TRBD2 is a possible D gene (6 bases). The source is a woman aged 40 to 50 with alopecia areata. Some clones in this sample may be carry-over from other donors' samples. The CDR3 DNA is TGCAGTGCTAGCTTGGTCGGGGGATACAATGAGCAGTTCTTC. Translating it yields CSASLVGGYNEQFF.